The 22 T cell receptor beta chains below come from one sample, sequenced in a study of identical twins. TCRdb independently ran MiXCR on the 5' RACE reads; one entry per CDR3 protein. The data contain around 1.7 million distinct CDR3 sequences, about 30% of them singletons. Sequences were obtained from cord blood. Source of these receptors: a newborn girl in good health.

This clonotype was seen a few times. The chain is built from TRBV25-1 and TRBJ2-7; possible D gene TRBD1, 5 bases. Germline loops: CDR1 MGHDK, CDR2 SYGVNS. Trimming cost V 0 bases and J 0 bases, with 9 bases left between them. The CDR3 spans 15 residues. The CDR3 loop is CASSEYGGHSYEQYF. The CDR3 DNA is TGTGCCAGCAGTGAATATGGCGGACACTCCTACGAGCAGTACTTC.

The rearrangement uses TRBV9 and TRBJ1-1; no clear D. Germline lookup yields CDR1 SGDLS and CDR2 YYNGEE. The ends were cut back, 5 bases at V and 3 bases at J, with 20 bases in the middle. This CDR3 spans 16 amino acids. The CDR3 bases are TGTGCCAGCAGGGAAGTACTCGGCCGGAGGGACACTGAAGCTTTCTTT. It yields the protein CASREVLGRRDTEAFF. Together with reference TRBV9 and TRBJ1-1, the CDR3 gives the full variable domain: DSGVTQTPKHLITATGQRVTLRCSPRSGDLSVYWYQQSLDQGLQFLIQYYNGEERAKGNILERFSAQQFPDLHSELNLSSLELGDSALYFCASREVLGRRDTEAFFGQGTRLTVV.

The sample holds a few counts of this clonotype. This chain connects TRBV7-2 to TRBJ2-7; 9 bases agree with TRBD2. Unmatched junction bases numbered 5, after V lost 2 bases and J lost 0 bases. Germline loops: CDR1 SGHTA, CDR2 FQGNSA. CDR3 length: 16 amino acids. The CDR3 is CASSLRAGGLSYEQYF. In DNA form, the CDR3 reads TGTGCCAGCAGCTTAAGAGCGGGGGGCCTCTCCTACGAGCAGTACTTC.

Notes on this clonotype: An end of the junction differs from the germline gene, which may be a read error. The chain employs TRBV2 and TRBJ2-6; 9 nucleotides align to TRBD1. The CDR3 loop spans 17 amino acids. Germline V gives CDR1 SNHLY, CDR2 FYNNEI. The CDR3 loop reads CASREDRGSSGANVLTF. The DNA for the CDR3 is TGTGCCAGCAGAGAAGACAGGGGGAGCTCTGGGGCCAACGTCCTGACTTTC.

The rearrangement uses TRBV5-1 and TRBJ2-5, with 9 bases aligning to TRBD2. Germline loops: CDR1 SGHRS, CDR2 YFSETQ. The CDR3 is 17 amino acids. Trimming at V came to 4 bases and at J to 1 base, leaving 11 bases not matched to a gene. The CDR3 loop reads CASSPGGTSGPQETQYF. The CDR3 bases are TGCGCCAGCAGCCCTGGAGGTACTAGCGGGCCCCAAGAGACCCAGTACTTC. Variable domain in full (rest from reference TRBV5-1 and TRBJ2-5): KAGVTQTPRYLIKTRGQQVTLSCSPISGHRSVSWYQQTPGQGLQFLFEYFSETQRNKGNFPGRFSGRQFSNSRSEMNVSTLELGDSALYLCASSPGGTSGPQETQYFGPGTRLLVL.

The chain joins TRBV21-1 to TRBJ2-5; the listed D gene, TRBD2, was not tested against the DNA. TRBV21-1 is assigned pseudogene status. The CDR3 runs 20 residues. CDR3: CASSKSSRLGVASGDNEQYF. The CDR3 bases are TGTGCCAGCAGCAAATCTTCTCGGCTAGGGGTTGCTAGCGGGGACAATGAGCAGTACTTC.

The chain recombines TRBV5-1 with TRBJ2-1; 10 positions agree with TRBD2. CDR3 length: 15 amino acids. J was trimmed by 8 bases and V by 0 bases; bases with no gene match: 5. The germline CDR1 and CDR2 sequences are SGHRS and YFSETQ. In nucleotides, the CDR3 is TGCGCCAGCAGCTTGGCTAGCGGGAGTGTCTATGAGCAGTTCTTC. Amino acid sequence: CASSLASGSVYEQFF.

The chain employs TRBV28 and TRBJ1-2; possibly TRBD1 for D (5 bases). V was trimmed by 6 bases and J by 4 bases, leaving 12 bases between them. Per germline, CDR1 MDHEN and CDR2 SYDVKM. The CDR3 sequence is 13 residues long. The CDR3 is CASRSDSFYGYTF. CDR3 DNA: TGTGCCAGCAGGTCCGACAGTTTCTATGGCTACACCTTC.

The V gene is TRBV7-7, the J gene TRBJ2-1; D possibly corresponds to TRBD2 (5 bases). Deletions cut 8 bases from V and 6 bases from J, with 14 bases between. Germline lookup yields CDR1 SSHAT and CDR2 FNYEAQ (reference sequence). The CDR3 loop spans 13 amino acids. The CDR3 nucleotides read TGTGCCAGCGGGAAACTAGGGCTCAATGAGCAGTTCTTC. Translation: CASGKLGLNEQFF. Filled out from reference TRBV7-7 and TRBJ2-1, the complete variable domain reads GAGVSQSPRYKVTKRGQDVTLRCDPISSHATLYWYQQALGQGPEFLTYFNYEAQPDKSGLPSDRFSAERPEGSISTLTIQRTEQRDSAMYRCASGKLGLNEQFFGPGTRLTVL.

The sample holds a few counts of this clonotype. V is TRBV28 and J is TRBJ2-4, with a tentative D call TRBD1 (7 bases). The length of the CDR3 is 17 residues. Germline V lookup: CDR1 MDHEN, CDR2 SYDVKM. Deletions cut 1 base from V and 7 bases from J, with 20 bases between. Here the CDR3 DNA reads TGTGCCAGCAGTTTATTCGGTCGACAGGGAGGATTCAACATTCAGTACTTC. This codes for CASSLFGRQGGFNIQYF.

The chain employs TRBV18 and TRBJ2-7; 10 bases are a match to TRBD2. Per germline, CDR1 KGHSH and CDR2 LQKENI. This CDR3 contains 15 residues. J was trimmed by 0 bases and V by 3 bases; bases with no gene match: 2. The CDR3 region is CASSPSGRHSYEQYF. CDR3 sequence (DNA): TGTGCCAGCTCACCTAGCGGGAGGCACTCCTACGAGCAGTACTTC.

CDR3 bases: TGCAGTGCCCGAGGAGGGGTCGGGGGAAACATTCAGTACTTC. Translating gives CSARGGVGGNIQYF. The rearrangement uses TRBV20-1 and TRBJ2-4; D is perhaps TRBD2 (6 bases). V lost 6 bases to trimming and J lost 6 bases, with 18 bases between them. The CDR3 runs to 14 residues. CDR1 and CDR2 from the germline V gene are DFQATT and SNEGSKA (reference sequence).

This clonotype was found once. This rearrangement joins TRBV20-1 to TRBJ1-5; D unclear. Germline loops: CDR1 DFQATT, CDR2 SNEGSKA (reference sequence). The V and J ends lost 4 bases and 6 bases respectively, with 16 bases between them. The CDR3 loop spans 14 amino acids. The CDR3 DNA sequence: TGCAGTGCTATATTGTCACGGTCCGGTCAGCCCCAGCATTTT. Residues: CSAILSRSGQPQHF.

This clonotype was recorded a few times. This rearrangement joins TRBV20-1 to TRBJ2-3, with 7 bases aligning to TRBD2. Germline V CDR1 and CDR2: DFQATT, SNEGSKA (reference sequence). This CDR3 has 16 amino acids. With V trimmed by 2 bases and J by 5 bases, 13 bases remained unmatched. CDR3 bases: TGCAGTGCTAGATCCTTAGCGGCCCCGGGGGGAGATACGCAGTATTTT. Protein sequence: CSARSLAAPGGDTQYF.

V and J are TRBV28 and TRBJ2-7; 7 bases are a match to TRBD2. CDR1 and CDR2 (germline): MDHEN, SYDVKM. The CDR3 runs to 14 residues. The trim removed 4 bases at V and 1 base at J, leaving 4 bases unmatched. CDR3: CASSYPRGSYEQYF. Here the CDR3 DNA reads TGTGCCAGCAGTTACCCGCGGGGGTCCTACGAGCAGTACTTC.

This clonotype occurred a few times. This chain's CDR3 is CASSPLSDTQETQYF. The CDR3 nucleotides read TGTGCCAGCTCACCACTCTCCGATACCCAAGAGACCCAGTACTTC. V and J are TRBV18 and TRBJ2-5; D uncertain. Germline CDR1 reads KGHSH; CDR2 reads LQKENI. With 1 base removed from V and 1 base from J, the gap between germline ends came to 10 bases. The CDR3 loop spans 15 amino acids.

This clonotype has a count of ten or more. The gene calls are TRBV10-3 and TRBJ2-7, with D perhaps matching TRBD1 (6 bases). Trimming shortened V by 8 bases and J by 5 bases, and 16 bases separated the two germline ends. The CDR3 runs to 13 residues. Germline CDR1 is ENHRY and CDR2 is SYGVKD. CDR3: CAIGARGTNEQYF. The CDR3 DNA is TGTGCCATCGGGGCCAGAGGGACAAACGAGCAGTACTTC.

V and J are TRBV12-3 or TRBV12-4 and TRBJ2-2; no definite D call. Between the trimmed V and J ends, which lost 7 bases and 0 bases, there was a span of 18 bases. CDR3 length equals 17 residues. The CDR3 loop reads CASISAQLGANTGELFF. CDR3 nucleotide sequence: TGTGCCAGCATCTCGGCCCAGCTTGGAGCGAACACCGGGGAGCTGTTTTTT.

The chain has TRBV2 and TRBJ1-4; D might be TRBD1 (6 bases). The CDR3 is 18 residues long. Germline CDR1 reads SNHLY; CDR2 reads FYNNEI. Trimming shortened V by 4 bases and J by 6 bases, and 24 bases separated the two germline ends. The CDR3: CASSVKGVVKWRDEKLFF. The CDR3 nucleotides read TGTGCCAGCAGTGTGAAGGGGGTGGTCAAATGGCGGGATGAAAAACTGTTTTTT. Full variable domain (outside the CDR3, taken from reference TRBV2 and TRBJ1-4): EPEVTQTPSHQVTQMGQEVILRCVPISNHLYFYWYRQILGQKVEFLVSFYNNEISEKSEIFDDQFSVERPDGSNFTLKIRSTKLEDSAMYFCASSVKGVVKWRDEKLFFGSGTQLSVL.

This clonotype turned up a few times. The chain links TRBV20-1 to TRBJ2-1; D ambiguous. The germline V gene encodes CDR1 DFQATT and CDR2 SNEGSKA (reference sequence). The CDR3 is 14 residues long. V was pared by 3 bases and J by 3 bases, with 12 bases between. The CDR3 DNA reads TGCAGTGCTAGGGTTGGCGCAGACTACAATGAGCAGTTCTTC. It specifies CSARVGADYNEQFF.

J is TRBJ2-7 and V is TRBV5-1; weak D call: TRBD1 (5 bases). The germline CDR1 and CDR2 sequences are SGHRS and YFSETQ. Between the trimmed V and J ends, which lost 4 bases and 0 bases, there was a span of 17 bases. CDR3 length: 16 amino acids. The CDR3 loop is CASSLPRTSDSYEQYF. CDR3 in DNA: TGCGCCAGCAGCCTGCCCCGGACATCGGACTCCTACGAGCAGTACTTC.

This clonotype showed up many times. The CDR3 region is CASSYRDEQFF. The CDR3 DNA follows: TGTGCCAGCAGTTATAGGGATGAGCAGTTCTTC. The V call is TRBV6-5, the J call TRBJ2-1; D not resolved. The germline CDR1 and CDR2 sequences are MNHEY and SVGAGI. Trimming cost V 3 bases and J 8 bases, with 5 bases left between them. This CDR3 spans 11 amino acids.